The sample holds one count of the clone carrying this TCR beta chain. The antigen remains undetermined. This entry is derived from a study of T cell responses to AZD1222 COVID-19 vaccine. Profiled with immunoSEQ multiplex PCR; TCRdb holds only in-frame clones, not every one. Counted here are roughly 140,000 clones, 88% occurring once; the ten biggest clones make up roughly 2.1%. CDR1 is ENHRY, CDR2 SYGVKD, per germline. Deletions cut 8 bases from V and 5 bases from J, with 12 bases between. The CDR3 extends over 12 amino acids. Study-wide points: Compared with day 0, the breadth and depth of the Spike-specific TCR repertoire rose significantly after two doses of AZD1222. Donors, mostly white British, included more females; clonal diversity was possibly underestimated. Distributed over spike, vaccine-associated CD4 TCRs predominated at 160-218 and 743-854.

The sequence came from an adult in good health. The sequencing used peripheral blood, collected on day 0 of AZD1222 vaccination. The chain has TRBV10-3 and TRBJ1-2, with D possibly matching TRBD1 (6 bases). Here the CDR3 DNA reads TGTGCCATCCCCACAGGGACTTATGGCTACACCTTC. This sequence encodes CAIPTGTYGYTF.